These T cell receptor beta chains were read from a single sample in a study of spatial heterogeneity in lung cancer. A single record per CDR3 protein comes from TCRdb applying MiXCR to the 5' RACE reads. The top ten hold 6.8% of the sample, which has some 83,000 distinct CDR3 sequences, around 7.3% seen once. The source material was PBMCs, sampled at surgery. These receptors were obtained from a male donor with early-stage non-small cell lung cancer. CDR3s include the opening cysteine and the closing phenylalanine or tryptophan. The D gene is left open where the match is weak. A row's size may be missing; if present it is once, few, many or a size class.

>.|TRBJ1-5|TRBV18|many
TGTGCCAGCTCTCCCAGTCGCGAGGAGCCCCAGCATTTT
CASSPSREEPQHF
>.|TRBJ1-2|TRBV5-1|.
TGCGCCAGCAGCTTATCTTCGGAAATCGGCTATGGCTACACCTTC
CASSLSSEIGYGYTF
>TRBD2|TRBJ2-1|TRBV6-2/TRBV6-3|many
TGTGCCAGCAGCCCGACTAGCGGGAGTGGCAATGAGCAGTTCTTC
CASSPTSGSGNEQFF
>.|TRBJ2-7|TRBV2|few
TGTGCCAGCAGTCCGGGGGCCACGGAGGTTTACGAGCAGTACTTC
CASSPGATEVYEQYF
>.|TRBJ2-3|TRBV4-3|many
TGCGCCAGCAGCCAAGCGGGGTCTAGCACAGATACGCAGTATTTT
CASSQAGSSTDTQYF
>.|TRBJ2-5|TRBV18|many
TGTGCCAGCTCACCCTGGGGTCGTCAAGAGACCCAGTACTTC
CASSPWGRQETQYF
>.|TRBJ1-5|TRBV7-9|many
TGTGCCAGCAGCGTCGGTCCGGCGGGCAATCAGCCCCAGCATTTT
CASSVGPAGNQPQHF
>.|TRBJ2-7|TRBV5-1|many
TGCGCCAGCAGCACCCTGCCCGGGGCCTACGAGCAGTACTTC
CASSTLPGAYEQYF
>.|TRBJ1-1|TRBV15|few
TGTGCCACCAGCAGAGTAGGGACACTCACTGAAGCTTTCTTT
CATSRVGTLTEAFF
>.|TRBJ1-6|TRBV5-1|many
TGCGCCAGCAGCTTGACTACCGGGGCCACTAATTCACCCCTCCACTTT
CASSLTTGATNSPLHF
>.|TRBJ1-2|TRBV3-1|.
TGTGCCAGCAGCGAAAGGCGGCGCAGCTATGGCTACACCTTC
CASSERRRSYGYTF
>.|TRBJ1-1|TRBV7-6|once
TGTGCCAGCAGCCAAATGGGCTATGAAGCTTTCTTT
CASSQMGYEAFF
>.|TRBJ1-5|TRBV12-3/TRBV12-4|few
TGTGCCAGCAGTTCTAGGCGAAAGCCCCAGCATTTT
CASSSRRKPQHF
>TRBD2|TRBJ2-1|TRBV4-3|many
TGCGCCAGCAGCCAAGAGGCGCGGGGGGGGATCTACAATGAGCAGTTCTTC
CASSQEARGGIYNEQFF
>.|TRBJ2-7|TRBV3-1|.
TGTGCCAGCAGCCAAGATCTGTCGACAGCCTACGAGCAGTACTTC
CASSQDLSTAYEQYF
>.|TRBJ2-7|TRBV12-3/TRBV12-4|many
TGTGCCAGCACTTCAAGGGGGGAATGGGAACTGACCAGCTCCTACGAGCAGTACTTC
CASTSRGEWELTSSYEQYF
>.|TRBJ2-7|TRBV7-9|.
TGTGCCAGCCAGCCGAACGGGTCCACCTGGGGGCAGTACTTC
CASQPNGSTWGQYF
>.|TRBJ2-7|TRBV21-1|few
TGTGCCAGCAGCGCCCTCGGACCCCTAACTCTTTACGAGCAGTACTTC
CASSALGPLTLYEQYF
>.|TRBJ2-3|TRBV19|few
TGTGCCAGTACCTTCACAGATACGCAGTATTTT
CASTFTDTQYF
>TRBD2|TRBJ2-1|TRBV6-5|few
TGTGCCAGCAGTTCCTTAGCGGGAGGGCCCTACAATGAGCAGTTCTTC
CASSSLAGGPYNEQFF
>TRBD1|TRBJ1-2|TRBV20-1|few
TGCAGTGCTCTAGGACAGGGTCCTAACTATGGCTACACCTTC
CSALGQGPNYGYTF
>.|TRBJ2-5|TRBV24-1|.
TGTGCCACCAGCGGGACGGATCAAGAGACCCAGTACTTC
CATSGTDQETQYF
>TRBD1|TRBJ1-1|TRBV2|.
TGTGCCAGCAGTGGACAGGGGGCCGCTGAAGCTTTCTTT
CASSGQGAAEAFF
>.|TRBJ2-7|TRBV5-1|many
TGCGCCAGCAGCCCGGACGGTTCCTACGAGCAGTACTTC
CASSPDGSYEQYF
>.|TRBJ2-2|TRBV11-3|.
TGTGCCAGCAGCGTTAGACGGGGGAACACCGGGGAGCTGTTTTTT
CASSVRRGNTGELFF
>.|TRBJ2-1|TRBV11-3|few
TGTGCCAGCAGCCCCGGGGGCGTTGAGCAGTTCTTC
CASSPGGVEQFF
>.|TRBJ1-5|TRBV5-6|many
TGTGCCAGCAGCCCCTATGGAGAGGGCAATCAGCCCCAGCATTTT
CASSPYGEGNQPQHF
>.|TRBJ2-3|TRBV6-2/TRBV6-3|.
TGTGCCAGCAGTTACTCCACCGGGACCACCCGCCTACCTACAGATACGCAGTATTTT
CASSYSTGTTRLPTDTQYF
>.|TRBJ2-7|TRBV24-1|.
TGTGCCACCAGTGATGGTGGGGGCGAGCAGTACTTC
CATSDGGGEQYF
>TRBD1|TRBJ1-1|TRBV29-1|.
TGCAGCGTGGGGGAGGACAGGCAAGCTTTCTTT
CSVGEDRQAFF
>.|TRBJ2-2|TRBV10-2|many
TGCGCCAGCAAGGAGAGGAACACCGGGGAGCTGTTTTTT
CASKERNTGELFF
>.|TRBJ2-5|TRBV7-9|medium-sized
TGTGCCAGCAGCTTAGGGACCCGGGAGACCCAGTACTTC
CASSLGTRETQYF
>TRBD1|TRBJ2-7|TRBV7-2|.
TGTGCCAGCAGTAGGACAGGACCTTACGAGCAGTACTTC
CASSRTGPYEQYF
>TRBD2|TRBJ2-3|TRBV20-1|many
TGCAGTGCTACCACCTGGGACTACCGGATCCCAGATACGCAGTATTTT
CSATTWDYRIPDTQYF
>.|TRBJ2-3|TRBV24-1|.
TGTGCCACCCAGGGACTCGGTAGCACAGATACGCAGTATTTT
CATQGLGSTDTQYF
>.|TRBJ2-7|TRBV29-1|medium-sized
TGCAGCGTTGAAGGAACTGAAAACTACGAGCAGTACTTC
CSVEGTENYEQYF
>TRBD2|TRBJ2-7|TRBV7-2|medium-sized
TGTGCCAGCAGCTTAGGAACAGCTAGCGGGAGGTACGAGCAGTACTTC
CASSLGTASGRYEQYF
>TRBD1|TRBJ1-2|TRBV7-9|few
TGTGCCAGCAGCCGCGGACAGGGGCTTTTAGACTATGGCTACACCTTC
CASSRGQGLLDYGYTF
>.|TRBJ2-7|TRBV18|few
TGTGCCAGCTCACCCAAACAGGGCTACGAGCAGTACTTC
CASSPKQGYEQYF